The sequence of this TCR beta chain was determined in a study of graft-versus-host responses after intestinal transplantation. Study in general: Recipients were all induced with anti-thymocyte globulin, then given tacrolimus and steroids for about three years. Study findings and constraints: Graft-donor T cell macrochimerism in patients accompanied high graft-versus-host to host-versus-graft clonal ratios in allografts. Detection of GvH clones occurred in recipient marrow, and some had their first appearance in ileum or blood.

This clone showed up just once. The antigen remains unidentified. Sequencing was performed with immunoSEQ multiplex PCR; in TCRdb, only in-frame clones are kept and a portion is missing. The sample includes about 110,000 clones, 93% of them seen just once. Germline V gene data show CDR1 as SNHLY and CDR2 as FYNNEI. This CDR3 is 17 amino acids long. The ends lost 7 bases at V and 3 bases at J; junction bases unmatched: 18. The TCR comes from a human donor who received an intestinal transplant. The V gene is TRBV2, the J gene TRBJ2-7; TRBD2 aligns across 7 bases. Sequenced here: unstimulated CD8+ T cells sorted from spleen or lymph node cells, sampled before intestinal transplant. The CDR3 sequence: CASMLSHVPSGYYEQYF. CDR3 nucleotide sequence: TGTGCCAGCATGTTGTCTCATGTGCCTAGCGGATACTACGAGCAGTACTTC.